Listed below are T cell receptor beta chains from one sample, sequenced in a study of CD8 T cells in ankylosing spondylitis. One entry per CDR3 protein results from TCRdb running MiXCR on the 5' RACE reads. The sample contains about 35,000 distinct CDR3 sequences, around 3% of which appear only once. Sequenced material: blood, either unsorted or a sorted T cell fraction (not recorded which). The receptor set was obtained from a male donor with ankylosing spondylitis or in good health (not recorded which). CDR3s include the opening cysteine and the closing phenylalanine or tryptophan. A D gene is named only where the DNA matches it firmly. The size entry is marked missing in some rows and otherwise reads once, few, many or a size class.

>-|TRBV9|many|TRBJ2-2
TGTGCCAGCAGCGTAAGGGGACAGAACACCGGGGAGCTGTTTTTT
CASSVRGQNTGELFF
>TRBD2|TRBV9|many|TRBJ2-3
TGTGCCAGCAGCGTAGCTGGGAGGGCAGATACGCAGTATTTT
CASSVAGRADTQYF
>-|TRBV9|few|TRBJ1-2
TGTGCCAGCAGCGTAGATGAGGCAGATGGCTACACCTTC
CASSVDEADGYTF
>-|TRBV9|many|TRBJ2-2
TGTGCCAGCAGCGTACCTCACGGGGAGCTGTTTTTT
CASSVPHGELFF
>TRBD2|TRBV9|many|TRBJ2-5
TGTGCCAGCAGCTCACGGCCGGGACTAGCGGGAGGGCCGGGTGAGACCCAGTACTTC
CASSSRPGLAGGPGETQYF
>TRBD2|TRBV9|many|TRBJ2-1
TGTGCCAGCAGCCTCTCTTCGGGGCAGGGAGGGTCCTACAATGAGCAGTTCTTC
CASSLSSGQGGSYNEQFF
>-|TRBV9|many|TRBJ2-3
TGTGCCAGCAGCGCCATCACAGATACGCAGTATTTT
CASSAITDTQYF
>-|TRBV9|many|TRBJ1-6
TGTGCCAGCAGCGTAGGACCGACTAATAATTCACCCCTCCACTTT
CASSVGPTNNSPLHF
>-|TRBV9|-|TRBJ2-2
TGTGCCAGCAGCGTAGCCGGACACGGGCCCGGGGAGCTGTTTTTT
CASSVAGHGPGELFF
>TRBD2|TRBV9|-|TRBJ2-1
TGTGCCAGCAGCGGACGGACTAGCACGGATGAGCAGTTCTTC
CASSGRTSTDEQFF
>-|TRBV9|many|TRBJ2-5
TGTGCCAGCAGCCGTGCCGGGGAGACCCAGTACTTC
CASSRAGETQYF
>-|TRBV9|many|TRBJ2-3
TGTGCCAGCAGCGTAGTTTGGGGGATGGAGCGGGATACGCAGTATTTT
CASSVVWGMERDTQYF
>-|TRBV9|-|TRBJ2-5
TGTGCCAGCAGCCCAGGGTTTTCGGAGACCCAGTACTTC
CASSPGFSETQYF
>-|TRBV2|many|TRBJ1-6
TGTGCCAGCAGTGAACCCAGGGGTGGTAATTCACCCCTCCACTTT
CASSEPRGGNSPLHF
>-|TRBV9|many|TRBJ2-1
TGTGCCAGCAGCGTAGATGGGCCTGCGGAGCAGTTCTTC
CASSVDGPAEQFF
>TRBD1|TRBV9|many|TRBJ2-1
TGTGCCAGCAGCTTACGCCTCCGGGACAGATACAATGAGCAGTTCTTC
CASSLRLRDRYNEQFF
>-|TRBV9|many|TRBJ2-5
TGTGCCAGCAGCGTAGGTCCCAGCGAAGAGACCCAGTACTTC
CASSVGPSEETQYF
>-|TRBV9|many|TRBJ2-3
TGTGCCAGCAGCGTAGTCGGGTTCGCAGATACGCAGTATTTT
CASSVVGFADTQYF
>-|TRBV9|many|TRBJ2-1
TGTGCCAGCAGCGTAGGCCCCCGAGGACAGTACAATGAGCAGTTCTTC
CASSVGPRGQYNEQFF
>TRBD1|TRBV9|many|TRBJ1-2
TGTGCCAGCAGCGAAGGACAGGGCTATGGCTACACCTTC
CASSEGQGYGYTF
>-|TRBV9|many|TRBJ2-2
TGTGCCAGCAGCGTAGGAGGCGGGGAGCTGTTTTTT
CASSVGGGELFF
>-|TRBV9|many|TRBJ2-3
TGTGCCAGCAGCGTAGCGGGGGCCACAGATACGCAGTATTTT
CASSVAGATDTQYF